The clone carrying this T cell receptor (beta chain) was observed a few times. A read error may account for a junction end that differs from germline. The CDR3 spans 14 residues. The germline V gene has CDR1 DFQATT and CDR2 SNEGSKA (reference sequence). The entry originates in a study of glioma-infiltrating T cells. Amplification of TCR alpha and beta CDR3 regions from RNA used iRepertoire nested multiplex PCR. MiXCR, applied by TCRdb to the multiplex PCR reads, yields one record per CDR3 protein. The sample carries over 120,000 distinct CDR3 sequences, roughly two fifths recorded once. The specimen sequenced was glioma tissue, nonneoplastic brain tissue, or PBMCs (not recorded which). The chain recombines TRBV20-1 with TRBJ2-3; 14 bases line up with TRBD2. This TCR derives from a human donor with low-grade glioma or glioblastoma, undergoing nonglioma brain surgery, or in good health (not recorded which). CDR3 sequence: CSASTSGGADKQYF. CDR3 nucleotides: TGCAGTGCTTCGACTAGCGGGGGGGCGGATAAGCAGTATTTT.